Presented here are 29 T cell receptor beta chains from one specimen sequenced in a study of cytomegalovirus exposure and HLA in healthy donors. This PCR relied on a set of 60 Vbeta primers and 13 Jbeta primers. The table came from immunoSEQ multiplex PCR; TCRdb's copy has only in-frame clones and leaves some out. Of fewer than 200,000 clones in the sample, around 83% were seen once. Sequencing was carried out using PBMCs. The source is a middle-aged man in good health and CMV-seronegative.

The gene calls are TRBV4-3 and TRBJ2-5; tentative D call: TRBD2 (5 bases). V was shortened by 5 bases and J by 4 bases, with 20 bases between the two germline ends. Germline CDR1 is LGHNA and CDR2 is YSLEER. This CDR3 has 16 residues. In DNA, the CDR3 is TGCGCCAGCAGCACCTCTAGAGCGGTCGCCGGAGAGACCCAGTACTTC. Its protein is CASSTSRAVAGETQYF.

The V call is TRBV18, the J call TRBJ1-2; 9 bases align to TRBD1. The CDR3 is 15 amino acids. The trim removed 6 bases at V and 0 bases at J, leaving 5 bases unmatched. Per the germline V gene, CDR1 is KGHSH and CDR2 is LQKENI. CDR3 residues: CASSRGQGSNYGYTF. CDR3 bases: TGTGCCAGCTCCCGTGGACAGGGGTCTAACTATGGCTACACCTTC.

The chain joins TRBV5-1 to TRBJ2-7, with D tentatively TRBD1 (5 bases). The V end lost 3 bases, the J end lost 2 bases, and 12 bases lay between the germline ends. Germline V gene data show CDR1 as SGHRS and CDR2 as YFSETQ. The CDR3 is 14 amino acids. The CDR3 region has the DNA TGCGCCAGCAGCTCGTCCAGGGTCCCCTACGAGCAGTACTTC. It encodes CASSSSRVPYEQYF.

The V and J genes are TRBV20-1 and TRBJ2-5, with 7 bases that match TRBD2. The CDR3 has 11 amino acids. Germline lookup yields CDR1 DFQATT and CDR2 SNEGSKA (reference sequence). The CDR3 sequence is CGGLVQETQYF. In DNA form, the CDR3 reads TGCGGAGGACTAGTGCAAGAGACCCAGTACTTC.

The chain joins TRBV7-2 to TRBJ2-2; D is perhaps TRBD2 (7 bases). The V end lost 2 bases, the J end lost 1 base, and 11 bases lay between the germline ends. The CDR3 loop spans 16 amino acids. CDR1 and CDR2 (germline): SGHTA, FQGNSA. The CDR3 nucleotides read TGTGCCAGCAGCTTAAACGGGGGGCGGAACACCGGGGAGCTGTTTTTT. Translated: CASSLNGGRNTGELFF.

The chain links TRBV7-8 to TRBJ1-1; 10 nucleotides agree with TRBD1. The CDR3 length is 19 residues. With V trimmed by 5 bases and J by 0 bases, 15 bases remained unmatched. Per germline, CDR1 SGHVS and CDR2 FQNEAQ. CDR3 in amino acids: CASSPHLWTGGNMNTEAFF. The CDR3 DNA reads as TGTGCCAGCAGCCCCCACCTATGGACAGGGGGTAACATGAACACTGAAGCTTTCTTT.

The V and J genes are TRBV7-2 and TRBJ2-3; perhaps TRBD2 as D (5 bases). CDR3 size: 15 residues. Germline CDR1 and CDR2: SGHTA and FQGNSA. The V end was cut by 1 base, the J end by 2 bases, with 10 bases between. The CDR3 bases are TGTGCCAGCAGCTTAGTAGCGATACCCACAGATACGCAGTATTTT. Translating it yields CASSLVAIPTDTQYF. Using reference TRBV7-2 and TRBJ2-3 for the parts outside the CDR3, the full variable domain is GAGVSQSPSNKVTEKGKDVELRCDPISGHTALYWYRQSLGQGLEFLIYFQGNSAPDKSGLPSDRFSAERTGGSVSTLTIQRTQQEDSAVYLCASSLVAIPTDTQYFGPGTRLTVL.

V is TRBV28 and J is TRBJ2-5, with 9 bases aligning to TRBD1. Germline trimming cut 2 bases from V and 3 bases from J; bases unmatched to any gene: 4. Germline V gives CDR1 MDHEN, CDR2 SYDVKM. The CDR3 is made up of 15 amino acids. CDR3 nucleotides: TGTGCCAGCAGTTTACGAGACAGGGGGAAAGAGACCCAGTACTTC. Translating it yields CASSLRDRGKETQYF.

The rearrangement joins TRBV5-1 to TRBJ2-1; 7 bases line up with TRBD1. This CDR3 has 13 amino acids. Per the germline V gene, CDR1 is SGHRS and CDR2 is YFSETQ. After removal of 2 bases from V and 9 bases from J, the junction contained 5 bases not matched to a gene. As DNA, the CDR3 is TGCGCCAGCAGCTTTTACAGGGGTAGTGAGCAGTTCTTC. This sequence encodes CASSFYRGSEQFF.

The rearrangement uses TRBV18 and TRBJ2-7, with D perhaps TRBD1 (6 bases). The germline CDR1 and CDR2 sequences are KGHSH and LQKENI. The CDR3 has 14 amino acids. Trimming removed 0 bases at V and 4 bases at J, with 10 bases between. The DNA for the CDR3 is TGTGCCAGCTCACCACCGGACAGACTTTACGAGCAGTACTTC. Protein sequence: CASSPPDRLYEQYF.

CDR3 bases: TGTGCCAGCAGCCTGGGACTAGCGGGTCTAGAGACCCAGTACTTC. The encoded protein is CASSLGLAGLETQYF. The chain recombines TRBV6-6 with TRBJ2-5; 12 bases align to TRBD2. The germline CDR1 and CDR2 sequences are MNHNY and SVGAGI (reference sequence). Germline trimming cut 6 bases from V and 4 bases from J; bases unmatched to any gene: 6. The CDR3 is 15 amino acids.

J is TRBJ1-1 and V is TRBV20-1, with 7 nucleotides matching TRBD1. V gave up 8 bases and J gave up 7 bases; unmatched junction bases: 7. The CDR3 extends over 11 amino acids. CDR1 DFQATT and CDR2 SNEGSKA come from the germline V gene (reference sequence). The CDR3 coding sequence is TGCAGTCCTACAGGGGATTATGAAGCTTTCTTT. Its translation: CSPTGDYEAFF.

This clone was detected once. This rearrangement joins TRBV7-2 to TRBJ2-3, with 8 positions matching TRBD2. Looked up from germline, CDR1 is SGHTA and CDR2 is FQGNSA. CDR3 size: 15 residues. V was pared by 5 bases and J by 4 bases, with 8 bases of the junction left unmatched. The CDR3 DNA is TGTGCCAGCAGCCCACGGGAGGGCTACGCAGATACGCAGTATTTT. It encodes CASSPREGYADTQYF.

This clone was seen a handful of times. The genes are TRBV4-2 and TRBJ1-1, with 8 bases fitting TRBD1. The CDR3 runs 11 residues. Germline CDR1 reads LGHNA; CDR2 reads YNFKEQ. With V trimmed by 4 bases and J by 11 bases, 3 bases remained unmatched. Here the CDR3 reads CASSRGTGAFF. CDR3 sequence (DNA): TGTGCCAGCAGCCGAGGGACAGGCGCTTTCTTT.

The CDR3 sequence is CASRPVATNEKLFF. DNA of the CDR3: TGTGCCAGCAGGCCAGTTGCAACTAATGAAAAACTGTTTTTT. The genes are TRBV28 and TRBJ1-4; D is undetermined. The V and J ends lost 6 bases and 0 bases respectively, with 8 bases between them. Germline-derived CDR1 and CDR2 are MDHEN and SYDVKM. This CDR3 contains 14 residues.

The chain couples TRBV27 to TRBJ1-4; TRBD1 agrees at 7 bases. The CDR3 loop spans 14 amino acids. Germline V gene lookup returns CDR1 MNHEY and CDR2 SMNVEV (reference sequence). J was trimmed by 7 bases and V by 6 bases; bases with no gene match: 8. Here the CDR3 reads CASSLDRAGEKLFF. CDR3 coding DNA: TGTGCCAGCAGCCTTGACAGGGCGGGTGAAAAACTGTTTTTT.

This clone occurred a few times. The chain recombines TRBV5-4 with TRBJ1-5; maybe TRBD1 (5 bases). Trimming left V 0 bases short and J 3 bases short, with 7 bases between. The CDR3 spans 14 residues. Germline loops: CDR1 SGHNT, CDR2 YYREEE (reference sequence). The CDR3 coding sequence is TGTGCCAGCAGCTTGGCAGGGCTCAATCAGCCCCAGCATTTT. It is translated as CASSLAGLNQPQHF.

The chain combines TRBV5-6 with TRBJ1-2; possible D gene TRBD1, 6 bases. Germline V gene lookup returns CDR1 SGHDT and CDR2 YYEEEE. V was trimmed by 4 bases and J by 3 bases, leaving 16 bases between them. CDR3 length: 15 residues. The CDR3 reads CASSQARGHDYGYTF. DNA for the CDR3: TGTGCCAGCAGCCAAGCCAGGGGTCACGACTATGGCTACACCTTC.

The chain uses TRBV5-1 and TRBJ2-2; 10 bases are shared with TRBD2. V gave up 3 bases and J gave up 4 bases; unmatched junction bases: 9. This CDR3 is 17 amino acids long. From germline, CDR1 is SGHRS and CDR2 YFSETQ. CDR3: CASSSVTSGQGTGELFF. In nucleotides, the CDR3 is TGCGCCAGCAGCTCGGTGACTAGCGGGCAAGGCACCGGGGAGCTGTTTTTT.

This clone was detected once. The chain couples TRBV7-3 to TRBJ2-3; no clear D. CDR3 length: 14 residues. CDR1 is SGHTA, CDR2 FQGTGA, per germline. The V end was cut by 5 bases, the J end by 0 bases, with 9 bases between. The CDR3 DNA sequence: TGTGCCAGCAGCCATTCCTATAGCACAGATACGCAGTATTTT. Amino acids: CASSHSYSTDTQYF.

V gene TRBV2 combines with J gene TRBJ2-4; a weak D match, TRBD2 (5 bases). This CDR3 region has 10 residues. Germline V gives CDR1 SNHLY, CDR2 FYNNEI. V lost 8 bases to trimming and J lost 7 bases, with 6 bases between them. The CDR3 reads CASGGNIQYF. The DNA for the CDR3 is TGTGCCAGCGGCGGGAACATTCAGTACTTC.

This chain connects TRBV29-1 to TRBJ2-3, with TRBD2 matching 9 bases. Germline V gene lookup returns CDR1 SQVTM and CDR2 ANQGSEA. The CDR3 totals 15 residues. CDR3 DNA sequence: TGCTTAGGAAGTTTAGCGGGGGCTGGCACAGATACGCAGTATTTT. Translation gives CLGSLAGAGTDTQYF.

CDR3 region: CATSRSGTGYSYEQYF. The CDR3 DNA sequence: TGTGCCACCAGCAGATCGGGGACAGGGTATAGCTACGAGCAGTACTTC. V is TRBV15 and J is TRBJ2-7; 9 nucleotides line up with TRBD1. The germline V gene encodes CDR1 LNHNV and CDR2 YYDKDF (reference sequence). The CDR3 loop spans 16 amino acids. J lost 3 bases, V lost 2 bases, and 8 bases had no gene match.

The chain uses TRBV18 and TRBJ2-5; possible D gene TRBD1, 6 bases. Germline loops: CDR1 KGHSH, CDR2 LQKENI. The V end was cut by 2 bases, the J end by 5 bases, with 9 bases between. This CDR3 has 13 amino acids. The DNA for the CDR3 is TGTGCCAGCTCACCAATAAGGGGGGAGACCCAGTACTTC. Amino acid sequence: CASSPIRGETQYF. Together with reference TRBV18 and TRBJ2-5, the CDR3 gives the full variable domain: NAGVMQNPRHLVRRRGQEARLRCSPMKGHSHVYWYRQLPEEGLKFMVYLQKENIIDESGMPKERFSAEFPKEGPSILRIQQVVRGDSAAYFCASSPIRGETQYFGPGTRLLVL.

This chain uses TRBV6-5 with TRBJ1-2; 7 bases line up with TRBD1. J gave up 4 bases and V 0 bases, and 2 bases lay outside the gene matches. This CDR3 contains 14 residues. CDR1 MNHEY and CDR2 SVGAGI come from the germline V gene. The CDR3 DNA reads TGTGCCAGCAGTTACTCGGGACAGAGCTATGGCTACACCTTC. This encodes CASSYSGQSYGYTF.

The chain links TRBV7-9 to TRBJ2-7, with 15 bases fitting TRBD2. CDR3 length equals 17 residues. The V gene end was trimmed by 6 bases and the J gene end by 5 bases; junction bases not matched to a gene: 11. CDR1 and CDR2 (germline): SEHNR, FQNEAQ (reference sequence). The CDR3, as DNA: TGTGCCAGCAGACGCGGGACTAGCGGGAGGTTAGCCAACGAGCAGTACTTC. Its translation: CASRRGTSGRLANEQYF.

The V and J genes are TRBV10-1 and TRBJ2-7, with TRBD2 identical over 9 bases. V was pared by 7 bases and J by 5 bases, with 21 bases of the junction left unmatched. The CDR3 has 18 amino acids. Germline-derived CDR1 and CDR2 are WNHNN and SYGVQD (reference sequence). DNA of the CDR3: TGCGCCAGCATCGGGACTCGGGGACTAGCTGCTAAGGGAAACGAGCAGTACTTC. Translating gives CASIGTRGLAAKGNEQYF.

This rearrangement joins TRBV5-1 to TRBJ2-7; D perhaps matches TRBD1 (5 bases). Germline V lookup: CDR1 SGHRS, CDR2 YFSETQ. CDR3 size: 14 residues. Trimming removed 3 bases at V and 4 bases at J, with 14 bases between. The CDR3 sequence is CASSSGWTPYEQYF. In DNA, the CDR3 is TGCGCCAGCAGCTCCGGCTGGACACCATACGAGCAGTACTTC.

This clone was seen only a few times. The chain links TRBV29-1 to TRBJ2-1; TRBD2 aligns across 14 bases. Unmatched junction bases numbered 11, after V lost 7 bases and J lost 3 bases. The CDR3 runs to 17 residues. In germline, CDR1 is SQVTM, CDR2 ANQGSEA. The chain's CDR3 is CSATGTSGRGGYNEQFF. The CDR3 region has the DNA TGCAGCGCCACCGGGACTAGCGGGAGAGGCGGCTACAATGAGCAGTTCTTC.